This T cell receptor beta chain was profiled in a study of blood T cell repertoires in COVID-19. About the study: Both acute and convalescent COVID-19 samples were obtained from the United States, Italy and Spain. T cells, B-cell-depleted T cells, or PBMCs provided the cDNA or gDNA that served as material.

Methods used by the authors: It was from reference gene primer amplification that nucleated cell counts were estimated. The assay was immunoSEQ multiplex PCR, and TCRdb's table has in-frame clones only and misses some. Clonal size and the V and J genes are those of that table, whereas D and trimming came from the DNA. The data hold fewer than 110,000 clones, with nearly 90% observed a single time. Germline-derived CDR1 and CDR2 are LGHNA and YSLEER. There are 15 residues in the CDR3. V dropped 1 base and J dropped 2 bases, with 10 bases sitting between them. This chain joins TRBV4-3 and TRBJ2-3; possible D gene TRBD2, 6 bases. Sequenced input: peripheral blood. This TCR was sampled from a man over 45 in a cohort sampled during active COVID-19. The CDR3 DNA reads as TGCGCCAGCAGCCAAGCCGGGCGGGACACAGATACGCAGTATTTT. This translates into CASSQAGRDTDTQYF.